Listed below are T cell receptor beta chains from one sample, sequenced in a study of graft-versus-host responses after intestinal transplantation. Their recognized antigens are unknown. The repertoire was sequenced with immunoSEQ multiplex PCR; TCRdb's copy has only in-frame clones and lacks some. The sample lists tens of thousands of clones, just under 95% occurring once. Sequencing was performed on unstimulated CD8+ T cells sorted from spleen or lymph node cells, taken before intestinal transplant. All receptors come from a human donor who received an intestinal transplant. Each CDR3 is given with its conserved first and last residue. The D gene is left open where the match is weak. For some rows the clone size is stated as once, few or many, or as a class when expanded; others skip it.

TRBJ2-5 - - TRBV14 TGTGCCAGCAGCCAAGGAGTAACTAGGGTCGGAGAGACCCAGTACTTC CASSQGVTRVGETQYF
TRBJ2-5 - - TRBV27 TGTGCCAGCAGTCCCGCAAATCTGAACGGGTACCAGCCCGGAGAGACCCAGTACTTC CASSPANLNGYQPGETQYF
TRBJ2-7 - TRBD1 TRBV28 TGTGCCAGCAGGCCGACAGGGAACTACGAGCAGTACTTC CASRPTGNYEQYF
TRBJ2-1 - TRBD2 TRBV27 TGTGCCAGCAGGATAGCGGGAGGGGAGGAGGAGCAGTTCTTC CASRIAGGEEEQFF
TRBJ2-7 - - TRBV7-2 TGTGCCAGCAGCCCAGGACTCTCGAACTCCTACGAGCAGTATTTC CASSPGLSNSYEQYF
TRBJ2-7 - TRBD1 TRBV28 TGTGCCAGCAGCCCTAGGACAGGGGGCTACGAGCAGTACTTC CASSPRTGGYEQYF
TRBJ1-5 - - TRBV19 TGTGCCAGTAGTTGGCGGGGCGATCAGCCCCAGCATTTT CASSWRGDQPQHF
TRBJ2-7 - - TRBV4-1 TGCGCCAGCAGCCAAGTGAACAGGGCCTACGAGCAGTACTTC CASSQVNRAYEQYF
TRBJ2-3 - - TRBV9 TGTGCCAGCAGGTCTTCAGAAGATACGCAGTATTTT CASRSSEDTQYF
TRBJ1-1 - - TRBV13 TGTGCCAGCAGCCCCGTGATGGAGACTGAAGCTTTCTTT CASSPVMETEAFF
TRBJ2-7 - TRBD2 TRBV14 TGTGCCAGCAGCTCCGGCTGGGCGGGAGGGCCCACCTACGAGCAGTACTTC CASSSGWAGGPTYEQYF
TRBJ2-1 - - TRBV9 TGTGCCAGCAGCGCCTCTAGTAAAAACAATGAGCAGTTCTTC CASSASSKNNEQFF
TRBJ2-7 - - TRBV5-6 TGTGCCAGCAGCTTGGGGGACTCTTACTACGAGCAGTACTTC CASSLGDSYYEQYF
TRBJ2-2 - - TRBV4-1 TGCGCCAGCAGCCAAGTACAGGGAGATACCGGGGAGCTGTTTTTT CASSQVQGDTGELFF
TRBJ1-3 - TRBD1 TRBV6-6 TGTGCCAGCAGTTCGACAGGGGCTGGAAACACCATATATTTT CASSSTGAGNTIYF
TRBJ2-1 - - TRBV4-1 TGCGCCAGCAGCCAAGTCCAGGAGGGAGTGAATGAGCAGTTCTTC CASSQVQEGVNEQFF
TRBJ1-1 - TRBD1 TRBV30 TGTGCCTGGAGAGACAGGGGCTTCACTGAAGCTTTCTTT CAWRDRGFTEAFF
TRBJ1-5 - TRBD1 TRBV30 TGTGCCTGGAGTGTGGACAGGAATCAGCCCCAGCATTTT CAWSVDRNQPQHF
TRBJ2-7 - TRBD2 TRBV16 TGTGCCAGCAGCTTAGCGGGGGGGCTCTACGAGCAGTACTTC CASSLAGGLYEQYF
TRBJ2-3 - - TRBV2 TGTGCCAGCAGTGAGGGCCTCGGCACAGATACGCAGTATTTT CASSEGLGTDTQYF
TRBJ1-2 - TRBD1 TRBV4-1 TGCGCCAGCAGCCGCACAGGGGGCGACTATGGCTACACCTTC CASSRTGGDYGYTF
TRBJ2-7 - TRBD2 TRBV19 TGTGCCAGTAGTACTTCGACTAGCGGGAGGGTTTACGAGCAGTACTTC CASSTSTSGRVYEQYF
TRBJ2-2 once - TRBV4-3 TGCGCCAGCAGCCAAGAAGTATTCAGGGCATTGGACGGGGAGCTGTTTTTT CASSQEVFRALDGELFF